One sample yielded the 10 T cell receptor beta chains listed below, sequenced in a study of shared clonotypes between healthy human individuals. Naive CD8 cells were CD45RO-negative, positively selected for CCR7, excluding terminally differentiated effector memory CD45RA+ cells. This table comes from immunoSEQ multiplex PCR, and its TCRdb copy is limited to in-frame clones, with some not included. The sample contains about 2.1 million clones, about 92% of which appear only once. The sequencing input was naive CD8+ T cells from PBMCs. The receptors originated from a young man in good health. Some clones in this sample may be carry-over from other donors' samples.

This sequence joins TRBV15 and TRBJ1-2; D is unresolved. There are 13 residues in the CDR3. Per the germline V gene, CDR1 is LNHNV and CDR2 is YYDKDF (reference sequence). V dropped 1 base and J dropped 6 bases, with 9 bases sitting between them. CDR3 nucleotide sequence: TGTGCCACCAGCAGAGGCTCCGGAGATGGCTACACCTTC. It is translated as CATSRGSGDGYTF.

The chain carries TRBV6-4 and TRBJ2-2, with D perhaps TRBD1 (6 bases). This CDR3 is 16 amino acids long. The V end lost 2 bases, the J end lost 8 bases, and 18 bases lay between the germline ends. CDR1 MRHNA and CDR2 SNTAGT come from the germline V gene. CDR3: CASSDAGAGEGGELFF. The DNA of the CDR3 is TGTGCCAGCAGTGACGCTGGGGCAGGGGAAGGAGGGGAGCTGTTTTTT.

Of note for this clone: The junction and the germline gene differ at one end; a read error may be behind it. V is TRBV30 and J is TRBJ2-5, with 11 bases aligning to TRBD2. There are 13 residues in the CDR3. Germline CDR1 reads GTSNPN; CDR2 reads SVGIG (reference sequence). CDR3 sequence: CAWTSGSQETQYF. In DNA form, the CDR3 reads TGTGCGTGGACTAGCGGGTCTCAAGAGACCCAGTACTTC.

The chain combines TRBV11-2 with TRBJ1-1; D remains ambiguous. The CDR3 consists of 13 residues. V was shortened by 4 bases and J by 0 bases, with 6 bases between the two germline ends. The V gene's germline CDR1 is SGHAT and CDR2 FQNNGV. CDR3 sequence reads: CASSSSLNTEAFF. CDR3 in DNA: TGTGCCAGCAGCTCCAGTTTGAACACTGAAGCTTTCTTT.

In the case of this clone: This specimen includes other DNA sequences encoding the same CDR3. This chain joins TRBV28 and TRBJ2-3; D gene uncertain. V shed 2 bases and J shed 0 bases, with 9 bases lying between them. The length of the CDR3 is 15 residues. CDR1 and CDR2 (germline): MDHEN, SYDVKM. CDR3 sequence: CASSLGGTSTDTQYF. DNA of the CDR3: TGTGCCAGCAGTTTAGGCGGAACTAGCACAGATACGCAGTATTTT.

The genes are TRBV27 and TRBJ2-7, with D possibly TRBD1 on 6 matching bases. Per germline, CDR1 MNHEY and CDR2 SMNVEV (reference sequence). The CDR3 is 14 amino acids. The V gene lost 2 bases and the J gene lost 5 bases, with 13 bases spanning the gap. CDR3 in DNA: TGTGCCAGCAGTTTACTAACAGGGAGCAACGAGCAGTACTTC. It encodes CASSLLTGSNEQYF.

Remarks on this clone: This sample also contains other DNA sequences that code for the same CDR3. CDR3 DNA sequence: TGTGCCAGCAGCTTAGGCTCCACCGGGGAGCTGTTTTTT. Encoded protein: CASSLGSTGELFF. The chain employs TRBV7-9 and TRBJ2-2, with D hard to call. Germline values: CDR1 SEHNR, CDR2 FQNEAQ (reference sequence). CDR3 size: 13 residues. The V end was cut by 1 base, the J end by 4 bases, with 4 bases between.

In this sample, this clone turned up once. The CDR3 here is CASSVGQDTQYF. The CDR3 nucleotides read TGTGCCAGCAGCGTAGGACAAGATACGCAGTATTTT. The chain links TRBV9 to TRBJ2-3; D remains unclear. Germline V gene sequence: CDR1 SGDLS, CDR2 YYNGEE. The CDR3 spans 12 residues. V was trimmed by 0 bases and J by 5 bases, leaving 4 bases between them.

The rearrangement joins TRBV5-1 to TRBJ1-1, with no clear D. V lost 6 bases, J lost 7 bases, and 16 bases lay in between. In germline, CDR1 is SGHRS, CDR2 YFSETQ. The CDR3 consists of 13 residues. The CDR3 DNA reads TGCGCCAGCAAGAAAGGTGTGGGAGGTGAAGCTTTCTTT. Translation: CASKKGVGGEAFF. Together with reference TRBV5-1 and TRBJ1-1, the CDR3 gives the full variable domain: KAGVTQTPRYLIKTRGQQVTLSCSPISGHRSVSWYQQTPGQGLQFLFEYFSETQRNKGNFPGRFSGRQFSNSRSEMNVSTLELGDSALYLCASKKGVGGEAFFGQGTRLTVV.

The count of this clone is one. The rearrangement uses TRBV19 and TRBJ2-2, with D possibly being TRBD2 (6 bases). CDR1 is LNHDA and CDR2 is SQIVND in the germline V gene (reference sequence). This CDR3 contains 17 residues. V gave up 5 bases and J gave up 4 bases, with 20 bases separating them. CDR3 sequence reads: CASSLRDSLSGTGELFF. The CDR3 region has the DNA TGTGCCAGTAGTCTCCGGGACTCCTTAAGTGGCACCGGGGAGCTGTTTTTT.